This TCR beta chain stems from a study of blood T cell repertoires in COVID-19. Study details: Samples came from the United States, Italy and Spain, spanning acute and convalescent COVID-19.

This table comes from immunoSEQ multiplex PCR, and its TCRdb copy is limited to in-frame clones, with some not included. This sample has about 210,000 clones, with 75% to 85% found just once. Cohorts were based on clinical histories the participants reported. The sequenced sample was PBMCs or T cells enriched from blood (not recorded which). This TCR was sampled from a man aged 35 to 55 who had recovered from COVID-19.

The DNA for the CDR3 is TGTGCCAGCACCATCGGCGGACAGGGGAGGTACGAGCAGTACTTC. This encodes CASTIGGQGRYEQYF. This chain connects TRBV5-4 to TRBJ2-7, with 9 bases fitting TRBD1. V shed 6 bases, J shed 4 bases, and the junction held 11 bases outside the gene matches. The CDR3 is 15 residues long. CDR1 is SGHNT and CDR2 is YYREEE in the germline V gene (reference sequence). The full variable domain, rest sourced from reference TRBV5-4 and TRBJ2-7, is ETGVTQSPTHLIKTRGQQVTLRCSSQSGHNTVSWYQQALGQGPQFIFQYYREEENGRGNFPPRFSGLQFPNYSSELNVNALELDDSALYLCASTIGGQGRYEQYFGPGTRLTVT.